This T cell receptor (beta chain) came from a study of CD8 T cells in ankylosing spondylitis. In this sample, this clonotype turned up many times. Its specificity is unknown. Using quantitative 5'-RACE with molecular barcodes, the authors made TCR beta libraries. Each CDR3 protein is one row after TCRdb ran MiXCR on the 5' RACE reads. The sample carries about 220,000 distinct CDR3 sequences, about 7% recorded once. General study results and limits: Reportedly, disease-linked clones are significantly enriched in ankylosing spondylitis patients' matched synovial fluid. Previous work reported some of these motif variants in the synovial fluid and blood of reactive arthritis. A TCR beta motif made of 7 to 9 highly homologous variants seemed typical of ankylosing spondylitis blood.

CDR1 and CDR2 from the germline V gene are MNHNS and SASEGT. V lost 9 bases and J 0 bases, leaving 12 bases between the germline ends. This CDR3 is 14 amino acids long. The chain recombines TRBV6-1 with TRBJ1-5, with TRBD1 as a possible D gene (6 bases). Sequences were obtained from blood, either unsorted or a sorted T cell fraction (not recorded which). The receptor was isolated from a male donor with ankylosing spondylitis. DNA of the CDR3: TGTGCCAGTCACAGGGTCAGTAGCAATCAGCCCCAGCATTTT. Protein sequence: CASHRVSSNQPQHF.